This TCR beta chain was found in a study of T cells in Graves' hyperthyroidism and ophthalmopathy (dated by TCRdb to the late 2010s). With regard to the full study: Peripheral blood samples were taken at the time of initial diagnosis, prior to any treatment. For training and testing, the roughly 100 patients in the discovery cohort were randomly divided in a 7:3 ratio. Whether ophthalmopathy could be predicted prospectively was tested in an independent validation cohort made up of 18 to 20 hyperthyroidism patients plus 17 patients who later progressed to ophthalmopathy. Thyroid tissue and blood T-cell repertoires from six Graves' hyperthyroidism patients were also compared in the study. To identify TCR V-J signatures that set the groups apart, the researchers used a discovery cohort of 90 to 100 patients, made up of around 40 with Graves' ophthalmopathy and 55 to 65 with stable Graves' hyperthyroidism. TCR Vbeta CDR3 sequencing of fewer than 150 peripheral blood samples (about 45 ophthalmopathy, 75 to 85 hyperthyroidism and some 17 progressor patients) is reported in the paper. After blood sampling, hyperthyroidism patients were treated with methimazole at a starting dose of 30 mg daily, and ophthalmopathy patients were treated with high-dose intravenous methylprednisolone. Results the study describes overall, beyond this receptor: Blood samples also contained most of the expanded thyroid clonotypes (frequency above 0.001), which suggests that blood repertoires may reflect thyroid immune responses. In validation, progression to ophthalmopathy was predicted by the model with more than 65% sensitivity and 72.22% specificity, a median of around 6.5 months before onset. A 13 V-J signature model separated ophthalmopathy from stable hyperthyroidism, with about 88% sensitivity and approximately 81% specificity in cross-validation and 80%/75% in testing. Sample size was not statistically predetermined, and blinding of investigators to group allocation was not performed.

The CDR3 measures 14 amino acids from cysteine to phenylalanine. Only the CDR3 part of the read is kept: 42 bases, read in frame from the first base. Trimming removed 0 bases from V and 7 bases from J; the gene matches leave 1 base unexplained. The germline V gene sets CDR1 to SGDLS and CDR2 to YYNGEE. Hyperthyroidism patients were aged 18 to 65 years and newly diagnosed, with disease duration of less than 2 months. Patients with uncontrolled infections, other autoimmune diseases, pregnancy or lactation were excluded. Diagnoses were established on the basis of clinical symptoms, serum thyroxine and TRAb, thyroid ultrasound, and orbital computed tomography. Blood from progressor patients was drawn when they were first diagnosed with hyperthyroidism, before any ophthalmopathy symptoms appeared. PBMCs were isolated from 7.5 to 10 ml of fresh peripheral blood by Ficoll-Paque density gradient centrifugation. Patients classed as progressors first received a Graves' hyperthyroidism diagnosis and then went on to develop ophthalmopathy during follow-up. Total RNA was extracted with Trizol reagent, and quality was checked on an Agilent 2100 Bioanalyzer.

The TCR beta CDR3 regions were amplified from RNA transcripts. The first round of RT-PCR for the TCR CDR3 was performed with the HTBI primer set and the Qiagen OneStep RT-PCR kit. A second multiplex PCR round built the libraries, followed by size selection and purification. Sequencing of the libraries was done on an Illumina HiSeq2000 using paired-end 100 bp reads. Processing in the source paper ran as follows. SOAPnuke was used to process the raw data, removing reads that contained adapters or uncalled bases, had a mean Phred below 15, or lacked an exact match to the constant primer or identifier. COPE v1.2.5 was used to merge the high-quality paired reads, and each unique nucleotide sequence was defined as a clonotype. MiTCR v1.1 was used to align the clonotypes against IMGT TRBV, TRBD and TRBJ reference segments. The analysis was restricted to V-J combinations with a frequency above 0.0001, which together covered about 99% of the repertoires. The TCS score was defined as the ratio of F50 (clonal expansion) to E x V (chaos), calculated using BLOSUM62-based TCRdist between CDR3 peptides within each V-J. Welch's t-statistics and random forest reduced just over 500 V-J features to about 13, which were used in a naive Bayes classifier (R e1071). The raw public data were reprocessed by TCRdb itself: fastp quality trimming at Q25, MiXCR clonotype calling, in-frame beta chains only. Each record represents a unique CDR3 protein, reported with the most common genes and DNA among its rows. TCRdb's processing, not the authors', yielded these V and J calls. Present in this sample are approximately 720,000 distinct CDR3 sequences, around a sixth of which were seen just once. Around 15% of the sample comes from the top ten.

Comment on this clonotype: No cognate antigen has been identified for it. Base qualities are not at hand, and no much larger clone is one base apart.

What was sequenced was blood. This receptor chain uses TRBV9 and TRBJ1-6; 7 central bases correspond to TRBD1. This sequence was found in a woman in her fifties or sixties with Graves' hyperthyroidism that later progressed to Graves' ophthalmopathy. The CDR3 reads CASSVATGNSPLHF. The nucleotides are TGTGCCAGCAGCGTAGCGACAGGGAATTCACCCCTCCACTTT.